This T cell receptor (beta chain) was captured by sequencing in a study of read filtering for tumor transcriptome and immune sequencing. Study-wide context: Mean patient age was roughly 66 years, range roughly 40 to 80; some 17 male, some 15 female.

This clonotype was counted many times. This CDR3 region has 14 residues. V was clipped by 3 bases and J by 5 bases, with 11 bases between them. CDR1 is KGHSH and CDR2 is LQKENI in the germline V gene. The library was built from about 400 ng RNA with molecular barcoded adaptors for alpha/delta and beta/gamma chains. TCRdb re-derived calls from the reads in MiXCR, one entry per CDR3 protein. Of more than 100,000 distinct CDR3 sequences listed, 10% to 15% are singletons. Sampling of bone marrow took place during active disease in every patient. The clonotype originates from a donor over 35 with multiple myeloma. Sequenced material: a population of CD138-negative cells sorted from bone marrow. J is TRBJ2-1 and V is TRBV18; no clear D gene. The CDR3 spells CASSPRQLNNEQFF. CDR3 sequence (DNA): TGTGCCAGCTCACCGAGGCAACTAAACAATGAGCAGTTCTTC.